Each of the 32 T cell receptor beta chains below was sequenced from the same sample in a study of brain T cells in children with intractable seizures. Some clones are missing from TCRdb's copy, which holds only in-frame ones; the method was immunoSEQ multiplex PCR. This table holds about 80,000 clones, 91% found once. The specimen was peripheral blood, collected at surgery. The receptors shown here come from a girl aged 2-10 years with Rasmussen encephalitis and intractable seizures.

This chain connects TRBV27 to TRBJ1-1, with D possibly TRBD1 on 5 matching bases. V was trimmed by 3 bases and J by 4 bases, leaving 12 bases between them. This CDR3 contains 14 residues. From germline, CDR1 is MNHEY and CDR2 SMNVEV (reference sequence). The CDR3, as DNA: TGTGCCAGCAGTTTCCGGGACGCCGGCACTGAAGCTTTCTTT. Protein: CASSFRDAGTEAFF.

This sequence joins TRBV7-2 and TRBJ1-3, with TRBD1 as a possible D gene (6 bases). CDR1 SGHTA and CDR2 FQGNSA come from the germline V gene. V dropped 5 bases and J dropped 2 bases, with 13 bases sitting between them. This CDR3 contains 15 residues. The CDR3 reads CASSVHRVPGNTIYF. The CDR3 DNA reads TGTGCCAGCAGCGTCCACAGGGTGCCTGGAAACACCATATATTTT.

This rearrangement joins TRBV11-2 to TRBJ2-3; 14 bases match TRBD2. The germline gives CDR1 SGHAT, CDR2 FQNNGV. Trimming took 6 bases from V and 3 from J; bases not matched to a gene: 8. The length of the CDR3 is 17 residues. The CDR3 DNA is TGTGCCAGCAGTCGGACTAGCGGGGGGATGAGGACAGATACGCAGTATTTT. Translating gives CASSRTSGGMRTDTQYF.

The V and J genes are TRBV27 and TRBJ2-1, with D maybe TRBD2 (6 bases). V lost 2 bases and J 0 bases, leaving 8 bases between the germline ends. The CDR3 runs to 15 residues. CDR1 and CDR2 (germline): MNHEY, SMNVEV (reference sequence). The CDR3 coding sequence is TGTGCCAGCAGTTTACGGGGGAGCTCCTACAATGAGCAGTTCTTC. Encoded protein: CASSLRGSSYNEQFF.

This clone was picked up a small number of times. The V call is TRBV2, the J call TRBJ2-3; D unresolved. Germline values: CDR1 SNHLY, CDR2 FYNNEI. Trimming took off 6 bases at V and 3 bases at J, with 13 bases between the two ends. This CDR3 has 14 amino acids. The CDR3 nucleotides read TGTGCCAGCAGAGGTTCCGAAGCGACAGATACGCAGTATTTT. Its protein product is CASRGSEATDTQYF.

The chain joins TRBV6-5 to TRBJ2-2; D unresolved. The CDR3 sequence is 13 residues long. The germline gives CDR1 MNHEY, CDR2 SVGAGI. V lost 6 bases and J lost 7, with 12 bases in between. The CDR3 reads CASSLVTIGELFF. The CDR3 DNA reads TGTGCCAGCAGCCTCGTGACCATCGGGGAGCTGTTTTTT.

CDR3 residues: CATSDFYGQGMNTEAFF. For the CDR3, the DNA is TGTGCCACCAGTGATTTCTATGGGCAGGGGATGAACACTGAAGCTTTCTTT. V gene TRBV24-1 combines with J gene TRBJ1-1; D is possibly TRBD1 (6 bases). The CDR3 length is 17 residues. Germline-derived CDR1 and CDR2 are KGHDR and SFDVKD. Trimming left V 1 base short and J 0 bases short, with 14 bases between.

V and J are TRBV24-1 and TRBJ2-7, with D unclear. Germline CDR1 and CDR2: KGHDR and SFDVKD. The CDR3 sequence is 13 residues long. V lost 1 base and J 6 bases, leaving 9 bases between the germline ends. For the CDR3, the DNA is TGTGCCACCAGTGATTTCGATGTGAGCGAGCAGTACTTC. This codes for CATSDFDVSEQYF.

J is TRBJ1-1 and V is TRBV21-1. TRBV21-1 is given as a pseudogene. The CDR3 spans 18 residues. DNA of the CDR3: TGTGCCAGCAGCAAAGTGGATAAGAAGGGAGCCGAGAACACTGAAGCTTTCTTT. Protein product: CASSKVDKKGAENTEAFF.

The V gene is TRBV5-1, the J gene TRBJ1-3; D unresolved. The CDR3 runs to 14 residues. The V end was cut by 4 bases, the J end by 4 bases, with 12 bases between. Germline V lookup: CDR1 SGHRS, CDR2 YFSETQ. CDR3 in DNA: TGCGCCAGCAGCCTGAGCTGGGCCGGAAACACCATATATTTT. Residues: CASSLSWAGNTIYF. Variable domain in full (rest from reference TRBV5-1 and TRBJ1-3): KAGVTQTPRYLIKTRGQQVTLSCSPISGHRSVSWYQQTPGQGLQFLFEYFSETQRNKGNFPGRFSGRQFSNSRSEMNVSTLELGDSALYLCASSLSWAGNTIYFGEGSWLTVV.

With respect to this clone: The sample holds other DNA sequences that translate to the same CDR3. The chain's CDR3 is CASSQDFYGYTF. DNA of the CDR3: TGCGCCAGCAGCCAAGACTTCTATGGCTACACCTTC. The rearrangement joins TRBV4-1 to TRBJ1-2; D is undetermined. The germline V gene encodes CDR1 MGHRA and CDR2 YSYEKL. The CDR3 covers 12 residues. V was clipped by 0 bases and J by 4 bases, with 3 bases between them.

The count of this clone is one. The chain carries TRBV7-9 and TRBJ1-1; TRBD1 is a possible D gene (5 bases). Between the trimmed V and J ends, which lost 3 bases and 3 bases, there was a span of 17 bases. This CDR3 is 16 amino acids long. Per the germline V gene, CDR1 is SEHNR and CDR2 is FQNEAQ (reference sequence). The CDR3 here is CASSLGDAGRDTEAFF. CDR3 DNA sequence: TGTGCCAGCAGCTTGGGGGATGCGGGGAGGGACACTGAAGCTTTCTTT.

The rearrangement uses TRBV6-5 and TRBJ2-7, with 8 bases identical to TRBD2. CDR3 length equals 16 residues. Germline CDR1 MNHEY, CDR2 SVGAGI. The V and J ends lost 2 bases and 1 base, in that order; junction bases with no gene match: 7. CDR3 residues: CASSYKLAAPSYEQYF. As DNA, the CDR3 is TGTGCCAGCAGTTACAAACTAGCGGCCCCTTCCTACGAGCAGTACTTC.

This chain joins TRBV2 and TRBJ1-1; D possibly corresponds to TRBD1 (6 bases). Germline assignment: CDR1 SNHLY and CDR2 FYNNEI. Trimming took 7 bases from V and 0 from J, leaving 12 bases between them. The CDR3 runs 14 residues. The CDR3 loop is CASTLTGLNTEAFF. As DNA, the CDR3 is TGTGCCAGCACCCTGACAGGATTGAACACTGAAGCTTTCTTT.

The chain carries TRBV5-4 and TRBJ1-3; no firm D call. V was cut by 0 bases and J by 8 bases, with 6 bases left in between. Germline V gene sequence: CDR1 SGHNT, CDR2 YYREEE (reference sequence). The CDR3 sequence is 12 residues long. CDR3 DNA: TGTGCCAGCAGCTTGGCGTCGGACACCATATATTTT. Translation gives CASSLASDTIYF.

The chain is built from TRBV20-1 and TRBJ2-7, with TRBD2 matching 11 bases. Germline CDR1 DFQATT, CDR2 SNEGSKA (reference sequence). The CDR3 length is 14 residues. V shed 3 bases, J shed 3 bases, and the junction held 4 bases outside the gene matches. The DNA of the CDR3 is TGCAGTGCTAGTCCCGGGACTAGCGGCTACGAGCAGTACTTC. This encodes CSASPGTSGYEQYF.

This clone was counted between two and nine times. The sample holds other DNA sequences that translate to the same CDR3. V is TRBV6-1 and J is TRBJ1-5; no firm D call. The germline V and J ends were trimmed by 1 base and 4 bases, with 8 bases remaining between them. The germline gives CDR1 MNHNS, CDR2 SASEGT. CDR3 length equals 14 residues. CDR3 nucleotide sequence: TGTGCCAGCAGTGAAGGTCTGGGGAATCAGCCCCAGCATTTT. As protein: CASSEGLGNQPQHF.

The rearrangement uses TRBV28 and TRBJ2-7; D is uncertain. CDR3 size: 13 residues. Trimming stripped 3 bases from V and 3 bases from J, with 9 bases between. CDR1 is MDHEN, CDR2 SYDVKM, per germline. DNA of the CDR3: TGTGCCAGCAGTTTCCTCGAAGGCTACGAGCAGTACTTC. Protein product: CASSFLEGYEQYF.

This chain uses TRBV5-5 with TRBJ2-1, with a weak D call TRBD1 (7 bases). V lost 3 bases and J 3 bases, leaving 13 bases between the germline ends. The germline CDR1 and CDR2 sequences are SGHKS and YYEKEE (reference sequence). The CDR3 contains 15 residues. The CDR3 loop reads CASSSAGQYYNEQFF. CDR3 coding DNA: TGTGCCAGCAGCTCGGCGGGACAGTACTACAATGAGCAGTTCTTC.

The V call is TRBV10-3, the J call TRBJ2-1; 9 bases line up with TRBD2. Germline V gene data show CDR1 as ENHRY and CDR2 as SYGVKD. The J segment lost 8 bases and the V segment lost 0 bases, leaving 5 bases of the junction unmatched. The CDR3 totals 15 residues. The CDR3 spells CAISESLAGMDEQFF. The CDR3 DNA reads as TGTGCCATCAGTGAGTCGCTAGCGGGAATGGATGAGCAGTTCTTC.

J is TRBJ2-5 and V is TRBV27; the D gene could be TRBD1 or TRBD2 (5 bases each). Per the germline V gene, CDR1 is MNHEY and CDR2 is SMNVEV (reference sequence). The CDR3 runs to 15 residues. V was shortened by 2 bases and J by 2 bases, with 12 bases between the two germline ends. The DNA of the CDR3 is TGTGCCAGCAGTTTAAGAGGGGCCGGGCAAGAGACCCAGTACTTC. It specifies CASSLRGAGQETQYF.

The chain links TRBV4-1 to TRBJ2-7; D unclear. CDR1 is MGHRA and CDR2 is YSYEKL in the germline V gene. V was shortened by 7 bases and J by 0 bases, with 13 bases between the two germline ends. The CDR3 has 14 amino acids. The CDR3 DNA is TGCGCCAGCAAAAGTACAGTGCTCTCCTACGAGCAGTACTTC. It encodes CASKSTVLSYEQYF.

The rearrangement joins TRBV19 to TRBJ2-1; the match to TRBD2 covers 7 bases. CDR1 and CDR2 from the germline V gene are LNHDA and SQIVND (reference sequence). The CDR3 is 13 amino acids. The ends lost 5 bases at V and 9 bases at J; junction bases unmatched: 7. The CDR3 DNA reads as TGTGCCAGTAGTGAGACTAGCTCGGGTGAGCAGTTCTTC. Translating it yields CASSETSSGEQFF.

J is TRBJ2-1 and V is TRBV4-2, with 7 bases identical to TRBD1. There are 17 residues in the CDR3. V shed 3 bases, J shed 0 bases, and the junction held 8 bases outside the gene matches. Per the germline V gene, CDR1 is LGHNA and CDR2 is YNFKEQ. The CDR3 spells CASSQNIGQVSYNEQFF. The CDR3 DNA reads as TGTGCCAGCAGCCAGAATATTGGACAGGTCTCCTACAATGAGCAGTTCTTC.

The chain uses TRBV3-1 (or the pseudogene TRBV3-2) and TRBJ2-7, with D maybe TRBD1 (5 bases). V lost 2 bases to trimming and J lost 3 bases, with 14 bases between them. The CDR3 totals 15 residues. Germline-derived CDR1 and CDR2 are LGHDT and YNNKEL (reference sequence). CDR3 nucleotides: TGTGCCAGCAGCCAACCCTTCGCAGGGCTCTACGAGCAGTACTTC. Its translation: CASSQPFAGLYEQYF.

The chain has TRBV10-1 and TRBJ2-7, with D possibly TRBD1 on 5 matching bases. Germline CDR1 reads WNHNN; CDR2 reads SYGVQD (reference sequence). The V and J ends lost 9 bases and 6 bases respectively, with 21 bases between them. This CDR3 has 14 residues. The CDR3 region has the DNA TGCGCCAGTCGTAGCTCCAGGGCGAGCTGCGAGCAGTACTTC. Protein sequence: CASRSSRASCEQYF.

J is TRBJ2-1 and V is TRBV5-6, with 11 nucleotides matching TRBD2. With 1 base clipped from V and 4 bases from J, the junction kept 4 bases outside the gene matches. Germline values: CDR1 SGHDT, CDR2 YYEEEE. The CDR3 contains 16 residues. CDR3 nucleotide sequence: TGTGCCAGCAGCTTGACTAGCGGGAGTGGTTACAATGAGCAGTTCTTC. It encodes CASSLTSGSGYNEQFF.

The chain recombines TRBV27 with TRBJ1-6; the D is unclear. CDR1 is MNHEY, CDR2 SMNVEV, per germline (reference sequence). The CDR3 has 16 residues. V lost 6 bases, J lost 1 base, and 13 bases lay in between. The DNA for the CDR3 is TGTGCCAGCAGATCCGTAGGTGGGTCCTATAATTCACCCCTCCACTTT. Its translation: CASRSVGGSYNSPLHF.

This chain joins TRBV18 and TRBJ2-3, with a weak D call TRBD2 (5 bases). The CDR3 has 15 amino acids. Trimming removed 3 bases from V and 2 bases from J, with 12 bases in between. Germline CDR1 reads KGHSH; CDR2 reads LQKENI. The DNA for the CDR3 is TGTGCCAGCTCACCTCTTCGGGGATTCACAGATACGCAGTATTTT. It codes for CASSPLRGFTDTQYF. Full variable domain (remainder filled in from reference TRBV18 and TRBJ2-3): NAGVMQNPRHLVRRRGQEARLRCSPMKGHSHVYWYRQLPEEGLKFMVYLQKENIIDESGMPKERFSAEFPKEGPSILRIQQVVRGDSAAYFCASSPLRGFTDTQYFGPGTRLTVL.

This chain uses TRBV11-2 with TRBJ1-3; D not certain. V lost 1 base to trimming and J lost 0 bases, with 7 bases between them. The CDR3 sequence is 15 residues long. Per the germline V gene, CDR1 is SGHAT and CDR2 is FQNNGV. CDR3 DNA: TGTGCCAGCAGCTTAGGGTTAATCTCTGGAAACACCATATATTTT. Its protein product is CASSLGLISGNTIYF.

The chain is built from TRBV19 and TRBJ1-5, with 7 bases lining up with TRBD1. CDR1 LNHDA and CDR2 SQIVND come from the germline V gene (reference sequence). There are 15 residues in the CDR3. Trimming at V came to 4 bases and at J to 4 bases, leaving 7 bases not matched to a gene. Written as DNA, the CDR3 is TGTGCCAGTAGTACGACGGACAGGAGGAATCAGCCCCAGCATTTT. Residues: CASSTTDRRNQPQHF.

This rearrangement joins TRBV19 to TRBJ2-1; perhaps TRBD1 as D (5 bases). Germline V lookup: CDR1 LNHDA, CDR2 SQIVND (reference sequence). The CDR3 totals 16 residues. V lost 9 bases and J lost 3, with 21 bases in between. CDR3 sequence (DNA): TGTGCCAGCGCCCCCTTCGACAGACCGATCTACAATGAGCAGTTCTTC. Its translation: CASAPFDRPIYNEQFF.